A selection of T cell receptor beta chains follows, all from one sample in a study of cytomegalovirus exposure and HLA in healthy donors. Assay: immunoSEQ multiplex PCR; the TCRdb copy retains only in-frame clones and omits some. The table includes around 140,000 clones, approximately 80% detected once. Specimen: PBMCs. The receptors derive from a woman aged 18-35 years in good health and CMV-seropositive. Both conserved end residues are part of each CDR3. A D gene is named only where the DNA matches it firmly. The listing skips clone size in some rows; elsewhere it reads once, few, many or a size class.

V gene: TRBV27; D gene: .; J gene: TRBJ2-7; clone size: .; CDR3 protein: CASRSAYEQYF; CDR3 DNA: TGTGCCAGCAGGAGCGCCTACGAGCAGTACTTC
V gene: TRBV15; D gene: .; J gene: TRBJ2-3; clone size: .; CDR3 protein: CATSRATDTQYF; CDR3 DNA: TGTGCCACCAGCAGAGCTACAGATACGCAGTATTTT
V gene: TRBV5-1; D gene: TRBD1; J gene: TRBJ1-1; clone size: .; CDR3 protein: CASSLGGQLNTEAFF; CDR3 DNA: TGCGCCAGCAGCTTGGGGGGACAGTTGAACACTGAAGCTTTCTTT
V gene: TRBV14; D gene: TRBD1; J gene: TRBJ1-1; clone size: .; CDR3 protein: CASSLGTVNTEAFF; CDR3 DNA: TGTGCCAGCAGCCTTGGGACAGTGAACACTGAAGCTTTCTTT
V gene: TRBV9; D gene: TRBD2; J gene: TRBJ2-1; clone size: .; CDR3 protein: CASSVEASGGVISYNEQFF; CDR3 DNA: TGTGCCAGCAGCGTAGAGGCTAGCGGGGGAGTAATATCCTACAATGAGCAGTTCTTC
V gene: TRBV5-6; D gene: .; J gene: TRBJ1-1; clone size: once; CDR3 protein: CASSPVEQTEAFF; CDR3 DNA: TGTGCCAGCAGCCCCGTCGAACAGACCGAAGCTTTCTTT
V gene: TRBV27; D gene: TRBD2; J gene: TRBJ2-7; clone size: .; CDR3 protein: CASSPFSGVYSYEQYF; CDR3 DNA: TGTGCCAGCAGTCCATTTAGCGGGGTTTACTCCTACGAGCAGTACTTC
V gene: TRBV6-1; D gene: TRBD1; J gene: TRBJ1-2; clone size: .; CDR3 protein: CASSDIRVAGGLYGYTF; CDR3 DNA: TGTGCCAGCAGTGATATTCGGGTGGCAGGGGGCCTCTATGGCTACACCTTC
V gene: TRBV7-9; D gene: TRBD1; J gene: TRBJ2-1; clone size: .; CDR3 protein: CASSLGRGRGNEQFF; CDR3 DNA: TGTGCCAGCAGCTTAGGCAGGGGGCGTGGTAATGAGCAGTTCTTC
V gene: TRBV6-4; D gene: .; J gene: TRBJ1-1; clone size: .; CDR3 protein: CASRDSDRDTEAFF; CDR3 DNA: TGTGCCAGTCGGGATTCCGATCGGGACACTGAAGCTTTCTTT
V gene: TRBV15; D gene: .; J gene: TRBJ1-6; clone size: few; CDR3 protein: CATSREPTSQRILNSPLHF; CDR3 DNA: TGTGCCACCAGCAGAGAGCCCACCTCACAGAGAATCCTTAATTCACCCCTCCACTTT
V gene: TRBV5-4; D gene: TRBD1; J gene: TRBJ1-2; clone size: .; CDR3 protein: CASSLGGGTGYTF; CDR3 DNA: TGTGCCAGCAGCTTGGGAGGGGGCACCGGCTACACCTTC
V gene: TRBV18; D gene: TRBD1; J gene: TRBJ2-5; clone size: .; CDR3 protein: CASSPRTGKETQYF; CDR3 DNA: TGTGCCAGCTCACCTCGGACAGGGAAAGAGACCCAGTACTTC
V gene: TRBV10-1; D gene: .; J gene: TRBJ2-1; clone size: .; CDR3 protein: CASSESAGRNEQFF; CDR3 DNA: TGCGCCAGCAGTGAGTCTGCAGGGCGGAATGAGCAGTTCTTC
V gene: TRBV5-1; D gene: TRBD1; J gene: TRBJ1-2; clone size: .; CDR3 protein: CASRTSGGADYGYTF; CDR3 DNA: TGCGCCAGCAGAACATCAGGGGGCGCCGACTATGGCTACACCTTC
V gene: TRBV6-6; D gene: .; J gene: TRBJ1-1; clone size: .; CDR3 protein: CASSGGHGRNTEAFF; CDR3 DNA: TGTGCCAGCAGTGGGGGCCATGGAAGGAACACTGAAGCTTTCTTT
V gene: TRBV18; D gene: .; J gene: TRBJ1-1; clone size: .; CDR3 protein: CASSPFPGSENYEAFF; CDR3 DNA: TGTGCCAGCTCACCATTCCCCGGGTCTGAGAATTATGAAGCTTTCTTT
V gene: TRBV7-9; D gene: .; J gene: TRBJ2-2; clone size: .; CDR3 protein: CASSLWGRAGELFF; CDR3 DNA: TGTGCCAGCAGCTTATGGGGGCGAGCCGGGGAGCTGTTTTTT
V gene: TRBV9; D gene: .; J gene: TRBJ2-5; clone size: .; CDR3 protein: CASSPGGETQYF; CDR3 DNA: TGTGCCAGCAGCCCTGGGGGCGAGACCCAGTACTTC
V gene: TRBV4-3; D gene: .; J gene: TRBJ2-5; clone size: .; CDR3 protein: CASSQGSGQREQYF; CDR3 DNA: TGCGCCAGCAGCCAAGGGTCGGGACAGCGGGAGCAGTACTTC
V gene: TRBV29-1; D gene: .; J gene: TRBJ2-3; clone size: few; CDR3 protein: CSVVSSDTQYF; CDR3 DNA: TGCAGCGTTGTTTCCTCAGATACGCAGTATTTT
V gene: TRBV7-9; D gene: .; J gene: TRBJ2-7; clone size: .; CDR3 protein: CASSLAGDTYEQYF; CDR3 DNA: TGTGCCAGCAGCTTAGCCGGGGACACCTACGAGCAGTACTTC
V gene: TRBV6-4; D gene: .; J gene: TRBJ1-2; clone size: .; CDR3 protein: CASSATSGYGYTF; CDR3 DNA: TGTGCCAGCAGTGCGACTTCTGGCTATGGCTACACCTTC
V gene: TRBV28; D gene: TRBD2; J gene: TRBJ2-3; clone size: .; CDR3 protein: CASRSGGGADTQYF; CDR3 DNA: TGTGCCAGTCGGAGCGGGGGGGGCGCAGATACGCAGTATTTT
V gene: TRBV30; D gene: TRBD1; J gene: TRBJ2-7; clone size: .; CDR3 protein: CAWSFYAGTVAYEQYF; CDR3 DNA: TGTGCCTGGAGCTTCTACGCCGGGACAGTGGCCTACGAGCAGTACTTC
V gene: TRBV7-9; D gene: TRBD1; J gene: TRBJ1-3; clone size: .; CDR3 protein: CASSSTGGAGNTIYF; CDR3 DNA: TGTGCCAGCAGCTCGACAGGGGGTGCTGGAAACACCATATATTTT
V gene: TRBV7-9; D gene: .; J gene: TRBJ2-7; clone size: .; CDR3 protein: CASSLEGGTAYEQYF; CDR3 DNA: TGTGCCAGCAGCTTAGAGGGCGGGACCGCCTACGAGCAGTACTTC
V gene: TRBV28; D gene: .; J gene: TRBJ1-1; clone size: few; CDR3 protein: CASSETTNTEAFF; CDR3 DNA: TGTGCCAGCAGCGAGACAACGAACACTGAAGCTTTCTTT
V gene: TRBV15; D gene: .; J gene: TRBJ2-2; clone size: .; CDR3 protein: CATSRAVGRMVAGELFF; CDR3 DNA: TGTGCCACCAGCAGAGCGGTGGGGCGGATGGTGGCCGGGGAGCTGTTTTTT
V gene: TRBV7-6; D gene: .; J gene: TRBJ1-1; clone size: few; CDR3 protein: CASSPGSMNTEAFF; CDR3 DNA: TGTGCCAGCAGCCCCGGGTCCATGAACACTGAAGCTTTCTTT
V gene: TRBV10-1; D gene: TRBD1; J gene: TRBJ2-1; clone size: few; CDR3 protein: CASSEPSRGPEQFF; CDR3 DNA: TGCGCCAGCAGTGAGCCGAGCAGGGGGCCAGAGCAGTTCTTC
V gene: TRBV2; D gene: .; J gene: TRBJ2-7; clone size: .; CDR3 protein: CASMEGGESSYEQYF; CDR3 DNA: TGTGCCAGCATGGAGGGCGGGGAAAGCTCCTACGAGCAGTACTTC
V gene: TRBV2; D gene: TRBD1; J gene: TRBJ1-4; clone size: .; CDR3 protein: CASRTGQAEKLFF; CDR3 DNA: TGTGCCAGTAGGACAGGGCAGGCTGAAAAACTGTTTTTT
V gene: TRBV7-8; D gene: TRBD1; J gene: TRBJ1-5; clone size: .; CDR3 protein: CASSLDRVQPQHF; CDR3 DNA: TGTGCCAGCAGCCTCGACAGGGTTCAGCCCCAGCATTTT
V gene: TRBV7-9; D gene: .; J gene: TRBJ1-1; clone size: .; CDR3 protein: CSSSLGTYTEAFF; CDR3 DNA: TGTTCCAGCAGCTTAGGGACATATACTGAAGCTTTCTTT
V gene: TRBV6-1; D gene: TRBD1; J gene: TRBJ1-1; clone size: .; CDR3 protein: CASSEGQRNSEAFF; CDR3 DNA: TGTGCCAGCAGTGAGGGACAGAGGAACAGTGAAGCTTTCTTT
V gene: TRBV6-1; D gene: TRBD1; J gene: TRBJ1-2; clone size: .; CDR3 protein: CASSHRDRVYGYTF; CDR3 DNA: TGTGCCAGCAGTCATCGGGACAGGGTCTATGGCTACACCTTC
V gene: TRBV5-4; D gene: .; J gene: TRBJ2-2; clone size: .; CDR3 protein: CASSRHQGVNTGELFF; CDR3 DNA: TGTGCCAGCAGCCGACACCAAGGGGTGAACACCGGGGAGCTGTTTTTT
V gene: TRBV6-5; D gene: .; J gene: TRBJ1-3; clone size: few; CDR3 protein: CASSPTAFSGNTIYF; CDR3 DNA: TGTGCCAGCAGTCCCACAGCCTTCTCTGGAAACACCATATATTTT
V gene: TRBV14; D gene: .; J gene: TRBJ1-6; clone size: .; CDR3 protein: CASSHSDSHNSPLHF; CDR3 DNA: TGTGCCAGCAGCCATTCGGACAGTCATAATTCACCCCTCCACTTT
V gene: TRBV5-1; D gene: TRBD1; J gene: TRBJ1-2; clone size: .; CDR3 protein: CASSSGQAGDYGYTF; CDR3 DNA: TGCGCCAGCAGCAGCGGACAGGCAGGGGACTATGGCTACACCTTC
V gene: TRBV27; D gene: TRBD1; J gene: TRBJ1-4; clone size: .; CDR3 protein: CASSGQVNEKLFF; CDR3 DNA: TGTGCCAGCAGTGGACAGGTTAATGAAAAACTGTTTTTT
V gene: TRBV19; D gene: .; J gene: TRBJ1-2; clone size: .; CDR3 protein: CASSIGLENWGYTF; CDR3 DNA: TGTGCCAGTAGTATTGGATTGGAGAATTGGGGCTACACCTTC
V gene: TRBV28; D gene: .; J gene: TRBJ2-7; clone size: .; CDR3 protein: CASTTQTAGAQYF; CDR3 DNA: TGTGCCAGCACCACCCAGACAGCGGGCGCGCAGTACTTC
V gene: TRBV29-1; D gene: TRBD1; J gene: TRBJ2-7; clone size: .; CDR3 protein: CSVETTDRDYEQYF; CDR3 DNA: TGCAGCGTTGAAACTACTGACAGGGATTACGAGCAGTACTTC
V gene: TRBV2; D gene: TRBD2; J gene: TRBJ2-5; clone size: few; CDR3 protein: CASSDLYGLAGVETQYF; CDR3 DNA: TGTGCCAGCAGTGACCTCTACGGACTAGCGGGGGTGGAGACCCAGTACTTC
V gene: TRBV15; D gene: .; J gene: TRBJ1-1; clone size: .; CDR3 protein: CATSYRENTEAFF; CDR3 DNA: TGTGCCACCAGCTACAGGGAGAACACTGAAGCTTTCTTT
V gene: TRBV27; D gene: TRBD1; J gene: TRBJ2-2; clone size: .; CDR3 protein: CASSSLQGAGTGELFF; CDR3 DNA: TGTGCCAGCAGCTCCCTCCAGGGGGCTGGGACCGGGGAGCTGTTTTTT
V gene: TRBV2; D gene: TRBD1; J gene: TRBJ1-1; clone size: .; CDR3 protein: CASSESQFRTGAGTEAFF; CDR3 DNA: TGTGCCAGCAGTGAATCTCAATTCAGGACAGGGGCGGGAACTGAAGCTTTCTTT
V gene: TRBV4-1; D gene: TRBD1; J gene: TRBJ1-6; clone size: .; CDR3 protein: CASSLQQGAGNSPLHF; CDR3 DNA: TGCGCCAGCAGCCTCCAGCAGGGGGCGGGAAATTCACCCCTCCACTTT
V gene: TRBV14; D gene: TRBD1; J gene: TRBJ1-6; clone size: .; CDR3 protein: CASSQSTGGLSPLHF; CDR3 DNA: TGTGCCAGCAGCCAATCCACAGGGGGCCTTTCACCCCTCCACTTT
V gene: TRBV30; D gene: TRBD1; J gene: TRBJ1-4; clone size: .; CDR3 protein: CAWSTGQGRRLFF; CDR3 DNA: TGTGCCTGGAGTACGGGACAGGGCCGTAGACTGTTTTTT
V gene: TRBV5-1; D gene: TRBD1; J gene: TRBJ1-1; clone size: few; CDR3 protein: CASSLMRGRLMNTEAFF; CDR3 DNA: TGCGCCAGCAGCTTGATGAGGGGGCGACTAATGAACACTGAAGCTTTCTTT
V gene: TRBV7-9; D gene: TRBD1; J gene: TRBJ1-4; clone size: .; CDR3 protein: CASSSPYPGTGNEKLFF; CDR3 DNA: TGTGCCAGCAGCTCGCCTTACCCCGGGACAGGCAATGAAAAACTGTTTTTT
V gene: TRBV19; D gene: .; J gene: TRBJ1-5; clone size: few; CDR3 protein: CASRPDRSSNQPQHF; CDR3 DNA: TGTGCCAGTAGACCAGACAGATCTAGCAATCAGCCCCAGCATTTT